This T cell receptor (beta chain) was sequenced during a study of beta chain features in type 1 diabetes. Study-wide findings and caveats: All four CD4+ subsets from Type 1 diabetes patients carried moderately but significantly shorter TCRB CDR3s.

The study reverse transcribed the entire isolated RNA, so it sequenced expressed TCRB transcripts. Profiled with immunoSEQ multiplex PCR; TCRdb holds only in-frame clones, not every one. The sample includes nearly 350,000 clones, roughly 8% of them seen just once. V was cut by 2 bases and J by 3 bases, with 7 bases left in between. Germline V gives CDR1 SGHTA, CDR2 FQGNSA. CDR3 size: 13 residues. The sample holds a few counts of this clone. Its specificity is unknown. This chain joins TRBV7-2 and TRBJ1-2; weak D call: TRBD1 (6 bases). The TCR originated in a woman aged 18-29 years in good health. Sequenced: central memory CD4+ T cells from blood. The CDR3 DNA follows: TGTGCCAGCAGCTTAAGACAGGACTATGGCTACACCTTC. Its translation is CASSLRQDYGYTF.